The present T cell receptor (beta chain) was sequenced within a study of blood T cell repertoires in COVID-19. Study overall: COVID-19 samples, acute and convalescent, were from the United States, Italy and Spain.

The repertoire was sequenced with immunoSEQ multiplex PCR; TCRdb's copy has only in-frame clones and lacks some. The sample consists of 250,000 to 350,000 clones, 75% to 90% of them appearing once. V was shortened by 7 bases and J by 0 bases, with 16 bases between the two germline ends. The germline gives CDR1 MGHRA, CDR2 YSYEKL. This CDR3 comprises 17 residues. The receptor was isolated from a man in his thirties or forties with acute or convalescent COVID-19. The sample consisted of peripheral blood. V gene TRBV4-1 combines with J gene TRBJ1-6; weak D call: TRBD1 (5 bases). CDR3: CASMGLSVSSYNSPLHF. CDR3 nucleotides: TGCGCCAGCATGGGGCTAAGCGTTAGCTCCTATAATTCACCCCTCCACTTT.